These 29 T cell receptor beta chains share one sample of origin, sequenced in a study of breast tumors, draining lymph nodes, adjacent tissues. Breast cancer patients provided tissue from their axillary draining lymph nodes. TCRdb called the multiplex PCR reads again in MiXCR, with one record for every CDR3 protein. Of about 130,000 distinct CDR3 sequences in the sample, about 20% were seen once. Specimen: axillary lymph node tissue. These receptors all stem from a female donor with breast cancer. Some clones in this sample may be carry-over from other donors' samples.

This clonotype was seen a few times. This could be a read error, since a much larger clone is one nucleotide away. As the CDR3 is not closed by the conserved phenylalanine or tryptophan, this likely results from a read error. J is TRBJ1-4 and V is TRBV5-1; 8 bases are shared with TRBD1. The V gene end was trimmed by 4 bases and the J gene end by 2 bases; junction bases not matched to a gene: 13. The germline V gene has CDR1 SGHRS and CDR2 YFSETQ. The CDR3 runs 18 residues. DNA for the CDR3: TGCGCCAGCAGCCCCCTTGGGACAGGTTTGAGGACTAATGAAAAACTGTTTCTT. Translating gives CASSPLGTGLRTNEKLFL.

The DNA for the CDR3 is TGTGCCAGCCCACTCGACACAAACACCGGGGAGCTGTTTTTT. It specifies CASPLDTNTGELFF. The V call is TRBV18, the J call TRBJ2-2, with D unresolved. The CDR3 is 14 amino acids. Trimming stripped 8 bases from V and 2 bases from J, with 12 bases between. Germline CDR1 reads KGHSH; CDR2 reads LQKENI.

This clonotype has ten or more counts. As DNA, the CDR3 is TGTGCCAGTAGTATCGGGCTAGCGGGAGCCTACGAGCAGTACTTC. This translates into CASSIGLAGAYEQYF. The chain combines TRBV19 with TRBJ2-7, with 10 bases matching TRBD2. The germline V gene encodes CDR1 LNHDA and CDR2 SQIVND (reference sequence). The CDR3 contains 15 residues. The V and J ends lost 3 bases and 2 bases, in that order; junction bases with no gene match: 4.

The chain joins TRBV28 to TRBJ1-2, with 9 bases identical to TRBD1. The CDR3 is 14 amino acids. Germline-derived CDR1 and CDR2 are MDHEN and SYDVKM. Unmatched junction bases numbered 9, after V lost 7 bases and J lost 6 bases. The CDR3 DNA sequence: TGTGCCAGCATAACCTGGACAGGGGTCGATGGCTACACCTTC. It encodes CASITWTGVDGYTF.

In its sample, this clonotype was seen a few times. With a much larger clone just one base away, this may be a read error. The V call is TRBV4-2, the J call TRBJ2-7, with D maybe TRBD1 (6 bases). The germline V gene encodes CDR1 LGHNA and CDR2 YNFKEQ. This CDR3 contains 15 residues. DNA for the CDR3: TGTGCCAGCAGCCAAGACCTCGGACAGCCATACGAGCGGTACTTC. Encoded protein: CASSQDLGQPYERYF.

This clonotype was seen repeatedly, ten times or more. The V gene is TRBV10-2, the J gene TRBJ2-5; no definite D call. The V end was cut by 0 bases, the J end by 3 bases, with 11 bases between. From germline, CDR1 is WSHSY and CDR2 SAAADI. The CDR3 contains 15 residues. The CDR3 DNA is TGCGCCAGCAGTGAGTCGGGCTTGAACAAAGAGACCCAGTACTTC. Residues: CASSESGLNKETQYF.

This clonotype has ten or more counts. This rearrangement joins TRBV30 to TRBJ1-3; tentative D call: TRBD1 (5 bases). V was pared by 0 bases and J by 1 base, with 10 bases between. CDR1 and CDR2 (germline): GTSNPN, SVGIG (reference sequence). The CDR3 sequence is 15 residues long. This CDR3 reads CAWSVSGQSGNTIYF. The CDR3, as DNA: TGTGCCTGGAGTGTCTCAGGGCAGTCTGGAAACACCATATATTTT. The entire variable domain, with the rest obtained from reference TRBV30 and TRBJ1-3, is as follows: SQTIHQWPATLVQPVGSPLSLECTVEGTSNPNLYWYRQAAGRGLQLLFYSVGIGQISSEVPQNLSASRPQDRQFILSSKKLLLSDSGFYLCAWSVSGQSGNTIYFGEGSWLTVV.

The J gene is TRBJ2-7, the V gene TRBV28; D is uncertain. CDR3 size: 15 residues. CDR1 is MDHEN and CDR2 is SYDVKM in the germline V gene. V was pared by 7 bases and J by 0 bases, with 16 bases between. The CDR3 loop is CASTSGVLGSYEQYF. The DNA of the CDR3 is TGTGCCAGCACATCAGGCGTTTTGGGCTCCTACGAGCAGTACTTC.

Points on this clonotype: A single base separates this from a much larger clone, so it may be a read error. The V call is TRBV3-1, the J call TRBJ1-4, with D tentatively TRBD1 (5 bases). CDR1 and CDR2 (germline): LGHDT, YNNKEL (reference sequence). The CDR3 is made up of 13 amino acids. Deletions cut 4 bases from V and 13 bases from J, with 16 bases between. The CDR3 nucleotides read TGTGCCAGCAGCCCGGGAATGAAGCAGGGACTGTTTTTT. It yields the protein CASSPGMKQGLFF.

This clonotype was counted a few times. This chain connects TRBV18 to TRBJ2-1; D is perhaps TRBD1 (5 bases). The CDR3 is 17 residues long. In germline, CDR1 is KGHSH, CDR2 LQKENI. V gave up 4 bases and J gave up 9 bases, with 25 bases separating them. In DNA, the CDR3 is TGTGCCAGCTCACTTGGGCAGATAAACTCCGGACAATCTGAGCAGTTCTTC. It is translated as CASSLGQINSGQSEQFF.

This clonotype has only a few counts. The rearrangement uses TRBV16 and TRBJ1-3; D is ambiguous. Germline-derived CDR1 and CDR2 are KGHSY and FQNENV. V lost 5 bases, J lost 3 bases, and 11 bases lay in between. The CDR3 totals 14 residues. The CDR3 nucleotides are TGTGCCAGCAGCGTGGGCGTGTTTGGAAACACCATATATTTT. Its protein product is CASSVGVFGNTIYF.

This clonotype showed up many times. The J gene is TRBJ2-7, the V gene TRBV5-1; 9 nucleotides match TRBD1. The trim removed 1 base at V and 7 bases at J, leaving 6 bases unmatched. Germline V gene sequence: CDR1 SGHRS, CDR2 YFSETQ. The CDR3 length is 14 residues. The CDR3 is CASSLQQGAREQYF. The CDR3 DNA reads TGCGCCAGCAGCTTGCAACAGGGGGCGCGGGAGCAGTACTTC.

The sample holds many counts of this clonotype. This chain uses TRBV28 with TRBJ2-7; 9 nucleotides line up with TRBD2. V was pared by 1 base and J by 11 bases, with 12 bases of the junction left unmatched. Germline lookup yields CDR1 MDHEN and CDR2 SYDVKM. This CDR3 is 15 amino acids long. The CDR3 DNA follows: TGTGCCAGCAGTTTATTAGGGTCTAGCGGGATACCGAAGTACTTC. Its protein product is CASSLLGSSGIPKYF.

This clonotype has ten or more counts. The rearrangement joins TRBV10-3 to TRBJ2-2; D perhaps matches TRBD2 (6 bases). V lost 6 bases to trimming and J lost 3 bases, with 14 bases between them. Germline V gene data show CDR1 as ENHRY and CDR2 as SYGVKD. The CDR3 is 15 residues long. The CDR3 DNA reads TGTGCCATCAGGGACTCGGGGGAAGACACCGGGGAGCTGTTTTTT. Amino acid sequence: CAIRDSGEDTGELFF.

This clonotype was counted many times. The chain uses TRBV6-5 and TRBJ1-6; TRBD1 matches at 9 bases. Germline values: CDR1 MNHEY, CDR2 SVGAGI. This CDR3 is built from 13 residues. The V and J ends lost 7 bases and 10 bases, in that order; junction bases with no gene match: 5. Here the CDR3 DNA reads TGTGCCAGCAAGGGACAGGGAGGCTCACCCCTCCACTTT. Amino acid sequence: CASKGQGGSPLHF.

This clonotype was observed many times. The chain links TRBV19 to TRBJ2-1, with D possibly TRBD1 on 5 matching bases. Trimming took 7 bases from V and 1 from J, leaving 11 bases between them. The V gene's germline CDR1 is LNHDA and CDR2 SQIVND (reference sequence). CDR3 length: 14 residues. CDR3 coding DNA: TGTGCCAGTAAGGGGTCCCGTTCCTACAATGAGCAGTTCTTC. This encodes CASKGSRSYNEQFF.

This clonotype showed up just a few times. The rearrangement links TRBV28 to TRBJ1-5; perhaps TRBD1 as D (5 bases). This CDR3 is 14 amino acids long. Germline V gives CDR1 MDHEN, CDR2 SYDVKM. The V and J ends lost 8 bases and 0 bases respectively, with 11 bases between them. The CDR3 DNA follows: TGTGCCAGCGCTTCGGGGGGTAGCAATCAGCCCCAGCATTTT. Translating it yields CASASGGSNQPQHF.

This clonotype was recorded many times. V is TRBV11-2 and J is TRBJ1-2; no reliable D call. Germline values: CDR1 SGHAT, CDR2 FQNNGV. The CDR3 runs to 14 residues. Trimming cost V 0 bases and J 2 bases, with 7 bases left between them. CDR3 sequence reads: CASSLEGINYGYTF. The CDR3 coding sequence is TGTGCCAGCAGCTTAGAGGGTATCAACTATGGCTACACCTTC. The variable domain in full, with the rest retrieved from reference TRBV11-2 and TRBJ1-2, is EAGVAQSPRYKIIEKRQSVAFWCNPISGHATLYWYQQILGQGPKLLIQFQNNGVVDDSQLPKDRFSAERLKGVDSTLKIQPAKLEDSAVYLCASSLEGINYGYTFGSGTRLTVV.

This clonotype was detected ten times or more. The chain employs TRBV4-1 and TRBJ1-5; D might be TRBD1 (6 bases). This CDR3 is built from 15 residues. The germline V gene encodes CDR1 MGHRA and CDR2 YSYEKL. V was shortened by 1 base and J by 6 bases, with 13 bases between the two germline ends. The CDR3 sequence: CASSQAPGDGQPQHF. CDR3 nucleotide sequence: TGCGCCAGCAGCCAAGCCCCAGGGGATGGTCAGCCCCAGCATTTT.

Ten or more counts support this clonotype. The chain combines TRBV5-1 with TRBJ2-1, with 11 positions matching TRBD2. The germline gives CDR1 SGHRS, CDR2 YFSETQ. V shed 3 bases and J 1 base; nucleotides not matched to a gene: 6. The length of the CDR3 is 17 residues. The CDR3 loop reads CASSSRTSGYSYNEQFF. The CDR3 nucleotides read TGCGCCAGCAGCTCACGGACTAGCGGGTATTCCTACAATGAGCAGTTCTTC. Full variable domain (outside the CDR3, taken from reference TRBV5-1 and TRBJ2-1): KAGVTQTPRYLIKTRGQQVTLSCSPISGHRSVSWYQQTPGQGLQFLFEYFSETQRNKGNFPGRFSGRQFSNSRSEMNVSTLELGDSALYLCASSSRTSGYSYNEQFFGPGTRLTVL.

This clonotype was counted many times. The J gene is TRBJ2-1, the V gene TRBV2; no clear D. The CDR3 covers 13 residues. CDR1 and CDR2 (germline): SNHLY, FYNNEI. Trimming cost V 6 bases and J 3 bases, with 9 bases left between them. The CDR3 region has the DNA TGTGCCAGCAGCATAACAGACTACAATGAGCAGTTCTTC. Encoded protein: CASSITDYNEQFF.

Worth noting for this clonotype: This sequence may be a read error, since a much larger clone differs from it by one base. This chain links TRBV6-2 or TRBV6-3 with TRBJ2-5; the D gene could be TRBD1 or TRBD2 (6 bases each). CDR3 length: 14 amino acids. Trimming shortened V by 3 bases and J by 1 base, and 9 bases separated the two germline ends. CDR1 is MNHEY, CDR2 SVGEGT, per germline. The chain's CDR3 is CASSYGGPQETQYF. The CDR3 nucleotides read TGTGCCAGCAGTTATGGGGGGCCCCAAGAGACCCAGTACTTC.

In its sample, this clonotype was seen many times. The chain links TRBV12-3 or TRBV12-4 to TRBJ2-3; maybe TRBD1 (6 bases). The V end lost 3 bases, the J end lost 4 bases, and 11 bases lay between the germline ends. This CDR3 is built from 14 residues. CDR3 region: CASSFGRGPDTQYF. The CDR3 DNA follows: TGTGCCAGCAGTTTTGGCAGGGGCCCAGATACGCAGTATTTT.

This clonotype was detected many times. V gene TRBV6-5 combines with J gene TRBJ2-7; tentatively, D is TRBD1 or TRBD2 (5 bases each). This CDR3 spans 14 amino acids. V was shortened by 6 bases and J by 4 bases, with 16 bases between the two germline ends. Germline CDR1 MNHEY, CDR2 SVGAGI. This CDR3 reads CASRTGAPLYEQYF. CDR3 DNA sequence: TGTGCCAGCAGGACCGGGGCGCCCCTTTACGAGCAGTACTTC.

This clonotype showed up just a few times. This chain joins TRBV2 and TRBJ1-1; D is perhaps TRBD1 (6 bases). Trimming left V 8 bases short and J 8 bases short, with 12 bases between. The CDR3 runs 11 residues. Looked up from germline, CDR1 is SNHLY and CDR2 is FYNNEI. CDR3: CASGGRGEAFF. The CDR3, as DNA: TGTGCCAGCGGGGGGCGCGGGGAAGCTTTCTTT.

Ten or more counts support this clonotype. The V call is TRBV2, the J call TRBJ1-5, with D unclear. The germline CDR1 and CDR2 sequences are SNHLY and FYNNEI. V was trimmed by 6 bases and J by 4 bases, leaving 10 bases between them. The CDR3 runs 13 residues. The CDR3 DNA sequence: TGTGCCAGCAGCCCGACCTGGAATCAGCCCCAGCATTTT. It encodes CASSPTWNQPQHF.

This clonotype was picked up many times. This chain's CDR3 is CASSQVRLSQSPQETQYF. The CDR3 region has the DNA TGCGCCAGCAGCCAAGTCAGGTTGAGTCAGAGCCCGCAAGAGACCCAGTACTTC. The chain recombines TRBV4-1 with TRBJ2-5; D is undetermined. The V end lost 1 base, the J end lost 2 bases, and 20 bases lay between the germline ends. CDR3 length: 18 residues. The germline CDR1 and CDR2 sequences are MGHRA and YSYEKL.

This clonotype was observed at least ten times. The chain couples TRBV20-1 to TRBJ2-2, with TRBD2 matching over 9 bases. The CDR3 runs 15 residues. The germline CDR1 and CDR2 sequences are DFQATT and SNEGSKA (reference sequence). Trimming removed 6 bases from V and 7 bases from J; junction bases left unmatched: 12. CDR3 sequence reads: CSATASGVMGGELFF. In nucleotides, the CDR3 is TGCAGTGCCACCGCTAGCGGGGTGATGGGCGGGGAGCTGTTTTTT.

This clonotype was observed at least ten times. CDR3 nucleotide sequence: TGTGCCAGCAGCTTAGATTTGAGCTCCTATAATTCACCCCTCCACTTT. Amino acid sequence: CASSLDLSSYNSPLHF. The chain has TRBV7-6 and TRBJ1-6; the D is unclear. Germline V gene data show CDR1 as SGHVS and CDR2 as FNYEAQ. V lost 1 base, J lost 0 bases, and 7 bases lay in between. This CDR3 is 16 amino acids long.